The subject of this entry is one T cell receptor (beta chain). The data originate from a study of glioma-infiltrating T cells after dendritic cell vaccination. The time point here: after dendritic cell vaccination, including at tumor progression/relapse. Trimming removed 3 bases from V and 2 bases from J; junction bases left unmatched: 4. Germline lookup yields CDR1 SEHNR and CDR2 FQNEAQ (reference sequence). The CDR3 is 14 amino acids. Sequenced by immunoSEQ multiplex PCR; TCRdb stores in-frame clones only, minus some. The sample holds around 87,000 clones; roughly four fifths are singletons and the top ten take roughly 6.8%.

The sample consisted of blood, taken after dendritic cell vaccination. The receptor's source is a human donor with glioblastoma. The chain carries TRBV7-9 and TRBJ2-7; 7 positions match TRBD1. The CDR3 reads CASSFSQGAYEQYF. The CDR3 coding sequence is TGTGCCAGCAGCTTCAGCCAGGGGGCCTACGAGCAGTACTTC.